This T cell receptor (beta chain) was recovered during a study of vaccination and CD4 T cells after COVID-19. Across the whole study: Overlapping spike peptides served as the stimulus for the cells. These peptides came from SARS-CoV-2 and from the common cold coronaviruses HCoV-NL63, HCoV-OC43 and HCoV-229E.

Cultured CD4+ T cells had their DNA profiled by the Oncomine TCR Beta short-read assay. TCRdb re-derived calls from the PCR reads in MiXCR, one entry per CDR3 protein. The sample includes about 7,100 distinct CDR3 sequences, 74% of them seen just once. As to treatment: 10-day PBMC culture with coronavirus spike peptide pools or control peptides (ViraFEST assay). Half the growth medium was swapped for new IL-2 medium on days 3 and 7. This clonotype was seen only once. The antigen remains unidentified. The TCR was taken from a human donor who had recovered from COVID-19. Material for sequencing was CD4+ T cells from blood, cultured in vitro.

The CDR3 loop is CAIRGGLAGAGTGELFF. The DNA for the CDR3 is TGTGCCATACGGGGGGGACTAGCGGGAGCGGGCACCGGGGAGCTGTTTTTT. The chain links TRBV7-6 to TRBJ2-2, with 14 bases matching TRBD2. Germline V lookup: CDR1 SGHVS, CDR2 FNYEAQ. The CDR3 sequence is 17 residues long. V lost 10 bases, J lost 4 bases, and 11 bases stayed unmatched.